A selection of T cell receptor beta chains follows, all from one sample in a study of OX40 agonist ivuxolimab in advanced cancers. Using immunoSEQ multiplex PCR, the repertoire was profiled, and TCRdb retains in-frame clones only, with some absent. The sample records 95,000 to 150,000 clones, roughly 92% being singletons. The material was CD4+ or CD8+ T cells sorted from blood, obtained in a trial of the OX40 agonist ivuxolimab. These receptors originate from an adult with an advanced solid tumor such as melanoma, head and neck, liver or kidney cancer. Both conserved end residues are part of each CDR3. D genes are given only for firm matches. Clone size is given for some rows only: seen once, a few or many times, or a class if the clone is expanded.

CDR3 protein: CARRFYDLAKNIQYF
CDR3 DNA: TGCGCCAGGCGGTTCTATGATCTAGCCAAAAACATTCAGTACTTC
V gene: TRBV10-2
clone size: .
J gene: TRBJ2-4
D gene: .

CDR3 protein: CASSLARGRSYNEQFF
CDR3 DNA: TGTGCCAGCAGCTTGGCTAGGGGGCGCTCCTACAATGAGCAGTTCTTC
V gene: TRBV7-9
clone size: .
J gene: TRBJ2-1
D gene: TRBD1

CDR3 protein: CATSRMTGRTDTQYF
CDR3 DNA: TGTGCCACCAGCAGAATGACAGGGAGGACAGATACGCAGTATTTT
V gene: TRBV15
clone size: .
J gene: TRBJ2-3
D gene: .

CDR3 protein: CASSFDNYGYTF
CDR3 DNA: TGTGCCAGCAGCTTCGATAACTATGGCTACACCTTC
V gene: TRBV7-2
clone size: .
J gene: TRBJ1-2
D gene: .

CDR3 protein: CAMGGGREAFF
CDR3 DNA: TGTGCCATGGGGGGAGGGAGGGAAGCTTTCTTT
V gene: TRBV10-3
clone size: .
J gene: TRBJ1-1
D gene: .

CDR3 protein: CASSLLSPQDTQYF
CDR3 DNA: TGCGCCAGCAGCTTGCTCTCTCCGCAAGATACGCAGTATTTT
V gene: TRBV5-1
clone size: .
J gene: TRBJ2-3
D gene: .

CDR3 protein: CASSPGTGDQPQHF
CDR3 DNA: TGTGCCAGCAGCCCTGGGACAGGGGATCAGCCCCAGCATTTT
V gene: TRBV28
clone size: .
J gene: TRBJ1-5
D gene: TRBD1

CDR3 protein: CASSLSGNQPQHF
CDR3 DNA: TGTGCCAGCAGCTTGAGTGGGAATCAGCCCCAGCATTTT
V gene: TRBV7-9
clone size: few
J gene: TRBJ1-5
D gene: .

CDR3 protein: CASSEAGPWTPTGELFF
CDR3 DNA: TGTGCCAGCAGTGAAGCGGGTCCTTGGACTCCCACCGGGGAGCTGTTTTTT
V gene: TRBV6-1
clone size: .
J gene: TRBJ2-2
D gene: .

CDR3 protein: CASSPNSYGYTF
CDR3 DNA: TGTGCCAGCAGTCCGAACAGCTATGGCTACACCTTC
V gene: TRBV6-5
clone size: .
J gene: TRBJ1-2
D gene: .

CDR3 protein: CASSAGTGPYGYTF
CDR3 DNA: TGTGCCAGCAGCGCCGGGACAGGCCCGTATGGCTACACCTTC
V gene: TRBV7-3
clone size: .
J gene: TRBJ1-2
D gene: TRBD1

CDR3 protein: CASSIAGSLPEAFF
CDR3 DNA: TGTGCCAGTAGTATAGCAGGGAGCCTACCTGAAGCTTTCTTT
V gene: TRBV19
clone size: .
J gene: TRBJ1-1
D gene: .

CDR3 protein: CASSLGTGVYGYTF
CDR3 DNA: TGTGCCAGCAGCTTAGGGACAGGGGTTTATGGCTACACCTTC
V gene: TRBV7-8
clone size: .
J gene: TRBJ1-2
D gene: TRBD1

CDR3 protein: CASTQGAGEGNTQYF
CDR3 DNA: TGTGCCAGCACCCAAGGAGCGGGAGAGGGAAATACGCAGTATTTT
V gene: TRBV27
clone size: .
J gene: TRBJ2-3
D gene: TRBD2

CDR3 protein: CAIGTSGTYEQYF
CDR3 DNA: TGTGCCATCGGGACTAGCGGAACCTACGAGCAGTACTTC
V gene: TRBV10-3
clone size: .
J gene: TRBJ2-7
D gene: TRBD2

CDR3 protein: CASRRQTNTEAFF
CDR3 DNA: TGTGCCAGCAGGAGACAGACGAACACTGAAGCTTTCTTT
V gene: TRBV28
clone size: .
J gene: TRBJ1-1
D gene: .

CDR3 protein: CASSPGGITTSGELFF
CDR3 DNA: TGTGCCAGCAGTCCCGGCGGGATAACAACAAGCGGGGAGCTGTTTTTT
V gene: TRBV28
clone size: .
J gene: TRBJ2-2
D gene: .

CDR3 protein: CASSPPGQNYGYTF
CDR3 DNA: TGTGCCAGCTCACCACCGGGACAGAACTATGGCTACACCTTC
V gene: TRBV18
clone size: .
J gene: TRBJ1-2
D gene: TRBD1

CDR3 protein: CASTQTRSTDTQYF
CDR3 DNA: TGTGCCAGCACCCAGACGAGGAGCACAGATACGCAGTATTTT
V gene: TRBV4-2
clone size: once
J gene: TRBJ2-3
D gene: .

CDR3 protein: CSVATGTGNTIYF
CDR3 DNA: TGCAGCGTCGCGACAGGGACTGGAAACACCATATATTTT
V gene: TRBV29-1
clone size: .
J gene: TRBJ1-3
D gene: TRBD1

CDR3 protein: CASSVSPGQGYEQYF
CDR3 DNA: TGTGCCAGCAGCGTATCACCCGGACAGGGCTACGAGCAGTACTTC
V gene: TRBV9
clone size: .
J gene: TRBJ2-7
D gene: TRBD1

CDR3 protein: CASSYEGLEQYF
CDR3 DNA: TGTGCCAGCAGTTATGAGGGCCTCGAGCAGTACTTC
V gene: TRBV6-6
clone size: .
J gene: TRBJ2-7
D gene: .

CDR3 protein: CASRALAGGGETQYF
CDR3 DNA: TGTGCCAGCAGAGCCTTAGCGGGAGGGGGGGAGACCCAGTACTTC
V gene: TRBV6-5
clone size: .
J gene: TRBJ2-5
D gene: TRBD2

CDR3 protein: CSVADRVMGELFF
CDR3 DNA: TGCAGCGTCGCCGACCGAGTTATGGGGGAGCTGTTTTTT
V gene: TRBV29-1
clone size: few
J gene: TRBJ2-2
D gene: .

CDR3 protein: CASSSHDYSPLHF
CDR3 DNA: TGTGCCAGCAGTTCTCACGACTATTCACCCCTCCACTTT
V gene: TRBV7-9
clone size: .
J gene: TRBJ1-6
D gene: .

CDR3 protein: CASSYSRGQTYEQYF
CDR3 DNA: TGTGCCAGCAGTTACTCGCGGGGTCAGACCTACGAGCAGTACTTC
V gene: TRBV6-5
clone size: .
J gene: TRBJ2-7
D gene: .

CDR3 protein: CASSPGHGREKLFF
CDR3 DNA: TGTGCCAGTAGTCCGGGACACGGTCGGGAAAAACTGTTTTTT
V gene: TRBV19
clone size: .
J gene: TRBJ1-4
D gene: .

CDR3 protein: CSAATAQPQHF
CDR3 DNA: TGCAGTGCTGCGACTGCTCAGCCCCAGCATTTT
V gene: TRBV20-1
clone size: few
J gene: TRBJ1-5
D gene: .

CDR3 protein: CASRKTGAYEQYF
CDR3 DNA: TGTGCCAGCAGGAAGACAGGGGCCTACGAGCAGTACTTC
V gene: TRBV6-5
clone size: .
J gene: TRBJ2-7
D gene: TRBD1

CDR3 protein: CASSLGPLAGGSDTQYF
CDR3 DNA: TGCGCCAGCAGCTTGGGTCCTCTAGCGGGAGGGTCAGATACGCAGTATTTT
V gene: TRBV5-1
clone size: .
J gene: TRBJ2-3
D gene: TRBD2

CDR3 protein: CASKMTGGIHGYTF
CDR3 DNA: TGTGCCAGCAAGATGACAGGGGGGATTCATGGCTACACCTTC
V gene: TRBV28
clone size: .
J gene: TRBJ1-2
D gene: TRBD1

CDR3 protein: CASSIRPMNTEAFF
CDR3 DNA: TGTGCCAGTAGTATACGTCCGATGAACACTGAAGCTTTCTTT
V gene: TRBV19
clone size: .
J gene: TRBJ1-1
D gene: .

CDR3 protein: CASKTGADYTF
CDR3 DNA: TGTGCCAGCAAGACCGGGGCCGACTACACCTTC
V gene: TRBV28
clone size: .
J gene: TRBJ1-2
D gene: .

CDR3 protein: CASSVNLQGAGYGYTF
CDR3 DNA: TGTGCCAGCAGTGTTAACCTACAGGGGGCGGGCTATGGCTACACCTTC
V gene: TRBV6-1
clone size: .
J gene: TRBJ1-2
D gene: TRBD1

CDR3 protein: CASSLTASGTYNEQFF
CDR3 DNA: TGTGCCAGCAGCTTAACCGCTAGCGGCACCTACAATGAGCAGTTCTTC
V gene: TRBV7-2
clone size: once
J gene: TRBJ2-1
D gene: TRBD2

CDR3 protein: CAWSVRGGIGTEAFF
CDR3 DNA: TGTGCCTGGAGTGTACGGGGGGGAATAGGCACTGAAGCTTTCTTT
V gene: TRBV30
clone size: .
J gene: TRBJ1-1
D gene: .

CDR3 protein: CASSMQAGNTIYF
CDR3 DNA: TGTGCCAGTAGTATGCAGGCGGGAAACACCATATATTTT
V gene: TRBV19
clone size: .
J gene: TRBJ1-3
D gene: .

CDR3 protein: CASSLAAGETASYEQYF
CDR3 DNA: TGTGCCAGCAGTTTAGCGGCTGGGGAGACAGCTTCCTACGAGCAGTACTTC
V gene: TRBV27
clone size: few
J gene: TRBJ2-7
D gene: .

CDR3 protein: CASSLNPGPKNIQYF
CDR3 DNA: TGTGCCAGCAGTTTAAACCCGGGCCCTAAAAACATTCAGTACTTC
V gene: TRBV28
clone size: .
J gene: TRBJ2-4
D gene: .

CDR3 protein: CASSSHGVAGVPYNEQFF
CDR3 DNA: TGTGCCAGCAGTTCCCACGGAGTAGCGGGAGTGCCCTACAATGAGCAGTTCTTC
V gene: TRBV28
clone size: .
J gene: TRBJ2-1
D gene: TRBD2

CDR3 protein: CATSPRDRDDEQYF
CDR3 DNA: TGTGCCACCAGCCCCCGGGACAGGGACGACGAGCAGTACTTC
V gene: TRBV15
clone size: .
J gene: TRBJ2-7
D gene: TRBD1

CDR3 protein: CASSQYGTGGYEQYF
CDR3 DNA: TGTGCCAGTAGCCAATATGGGACAGGGGGCTACGAGCAGTACTTC
V gene: TRBV19
clone size: .
J gene: TRBJ2-7
D gene: TRBD1

CDR3 protein: CASSVLIQVGNQPQHF
CDR3 DNA: TGTGCCAGCAGTGTCCTAATACAGGTGGGGAATCAGCCCCAGCATTTT
V gene: TRBV2
clone size: .
J gene: TRBJ1-5
D gene: .

CDR3 protein: CASRDRPSYGYTF
CDR3 DNA: TGTGCCAGCAGAGACAGGCCATCTTATGGCTACACCTTC
V gene: TRBV6-1
clone size: .
J gene: TRBJ1-2
D gene: .

CDR3 protein: CASSGQGNQPQHF
CDR3 DNA: TGTGCCAGCAGCGGCCAAGGCAATCAGCCCCAGCATTTT
V gene: TRBV7-2
clone size: .
J gene: TRBJ1-5
D gene: .

CDR3 protein: CASRDSVVTEAFF
CDR3 DNA: TGTGCCAGCAGAGACAGCGTCGTCACTGAAGCTTTCTTT
V gene: TRBV27
clone size: .
J gene: TRBJ1-1
D gene: .

CDR3 protein: CASSIPLQRGQGGTGELFF
CDR3 DNA: TGTGCCAGTAGTATTCCCTTGCAAAGAGGACAGGGGGGCACCGGGGAGCTGTTTTTT
V gene: TRBV19
clone size: .
J gene: TRBJ2-2
D gene: TRBD1

CDR3 protein: CASRIGGDEKLFF
CDR3 DNA: TGCGCCAGCAGGATAGGGGGGGATGAAAAACTGTTTTTT
V gene: TRBV5-1
clone size: once
J gene: TRBJ1-4
D gene: .

CDR3 protein: CASIRGGASNQPQHF
CDR3 DNA: TGTGCCAGCATAAGGGGGGGGGCCAGCAATCAGCCCCAGCATTTT
V gene: TRBV28
clone size: .
J gene: TRBJ1-5
D gene: .

CDR3 protein: CASNSPGGSNQPQHF
CDR3 DNA: TGTGCCAGTAATTCCCCGGGGGGGAGCAATCAGCCCCAGCATTTT
V gene: TRBV19
clone size: .
J gene: TRBJ1-5
D gene: .

CDR3 protein: CASSLLVRADVLTF
CDR3 DNA: TGTGCCAGCAGCTTACTGGTTAGGGCGGACGTCCTGACTTTC
V gene: TRBV7-9
clone size: .
J gene: TRBJ2-6
D gene: .

CDR3 protein: CASSRERRVAYEQYF
CDR3 DNA: TGTGCCAGCAGTAGGGAGCGGCGCGTGGCCTACGAGCAGTACTTC
V gene: TRBV28
clone size: .
J gene: TRBJ2-7
D gene: .

CDR3 protein: CASSPSFGRYEQYF
CDR3 DNA: TGTGCCAGCAGCCCATCATTCGGGCGCTACGAGCAGTACTTC
V gene: TRBV7-9
clone size: .
J gene: TRBJ2-7
D gene: .

CDR3 protein: CASKLYTEAFF
CDR3 DNA: TGTGCCAGCAAATTGTACACTGAAGCTTTCTTT
V gene: TRBV6-1
clone size: .
J gene: TRBJ1-1
D gene: .

CDR3 protein: CASSLTGMNTEAFF
CDR3 DNA: TGTGCCAGCAGCTTGACAGGCATGAACACTGAAGCTTTCTTT
V gene: TRBV7-9
clone size: .
J gene: TRBJ1-1
D gene: .